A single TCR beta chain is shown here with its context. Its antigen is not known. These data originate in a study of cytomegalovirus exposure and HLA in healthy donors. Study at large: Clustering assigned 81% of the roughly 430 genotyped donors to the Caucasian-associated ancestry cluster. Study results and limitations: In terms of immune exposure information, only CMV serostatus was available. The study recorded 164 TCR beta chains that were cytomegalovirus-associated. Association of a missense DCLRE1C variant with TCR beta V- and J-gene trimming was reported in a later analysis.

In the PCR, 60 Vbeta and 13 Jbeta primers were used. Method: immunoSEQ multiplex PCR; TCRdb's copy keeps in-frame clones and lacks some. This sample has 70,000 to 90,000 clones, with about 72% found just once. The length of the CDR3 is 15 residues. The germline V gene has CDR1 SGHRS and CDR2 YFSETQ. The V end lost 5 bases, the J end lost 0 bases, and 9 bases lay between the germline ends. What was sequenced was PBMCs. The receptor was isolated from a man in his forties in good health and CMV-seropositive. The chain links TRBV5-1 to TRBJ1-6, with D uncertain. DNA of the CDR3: TGCGCCAGCAGGCAATATAGCTCCTATAATTCACCCCTCCACTTT. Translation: CASRQYSSYNSPLHF.